Here is one T cell receptor (beta chain) with its context. Its antigen is unknown. Losses at the gene ends were 0 bases for V and 5 bases for J; bases not matched to a gene: 4. This CDR3 has 14 residues. The V gene's germline CDR1 is SGDLS and CDR2 YYNGEE. The donors, nominally healthy at sampling, likely had unrecorded immune exposures. This specimen belongs to a study of cytomegalovirus exposure and HLA in healthy donors. Study-level findings and limits: Later analysis revealed greater clonal expansion in HLA-associated TCR beta chains than in equally common others. Previous analysis showed most TCR beta V segments were productive about 87% or about 30% of the time. Later on, analysis showed that most CMV-associated TCR beta chains appeared to be HLA-restricted.

The PCR ran on 60 Vbeta and 13 Jbeta primers. TCRdb's copy holds only in-frame clones and misses some; the assay was immunoSEQ multiplex PCR. There are over 150,000 clones in the sample; about 80% occur only once, and about 9.5% lies in the top ten. Sequenced: PBMCs. The rearrangement links TRBV9 to TRBJ2-7; TRBD2 matches 8 bases. The source of this sequence is a man aged 18 to 35 in good health and CMV-seropositive. Written as DNA, the CDR3 is TGTGCCAGCAGCGTAGGAGCGGGGGAAAACGAGCAGTACTTC. Encoded protein: CASSVGAGENEQYF. Full variable domain (remainder filled in from reference TRBV9 and TRBJ2-7): DSGVTQTPKHLITATGQRVTLRCSPRSGDLSVYWYQQSLDQGLQFLIQYYNGEERAKGNILERFSAQQFPDLHSELNLSSLELGDSALYFCASSVGAGENEQYFGPGTRLTVT.